Below, 5 T cell receptor beta chains from the same sample are listed, as sequenced in a study of shared clonotypes between healthy human individuals. This table comes from immunoSEQ multiplex PCR, and its TCRdb copy is limited to in-frame clones, with some not included. The sample consists of about 490,000 clones, 60% to 85% of them appearing once. Sequenced material: PBMCs. The receptors stem from a woman aged 40 to 55 in good health. Some clones in this sample may be carry-over from other donors' samples.

The rearrangement links TRBV6-1 to TRBJ1-4, with a possible D match to TRBD1 (5 bases). The V end lost 6 bases, the J end lost 3 bases, and 14 bases lay between the germline ends. Germline CDR1 reads MNHNS; CDR2 reads SASEGT. There are 15 residues in the CDR3. The CDR3 DNA reads TGTGCCAGCAGAGAAAACACAGGTGCTAATGAAAAACTGTTTTTT. Its protein is CASRENTGANEKLFF.

The genes are TRBV2 and TRBJ2-2; TRBD1 might be the D (5 bases). The CDR3 sequence is 14 residues long. CDR1 and CDR2 (germline): SNHLY, FYNNEI. V was trimmed by 3 bases and J by 4 bases, leaving 9 bases between them. The CDR3 DNA is TGTGCCAGCAGTGAGGGCAGGGCCACCGGGGAGCTGTTTTTT. Translated: CASSEGRATGELFF.

The rearrangement links TRBV7-9 to TRBJ2-3, with 7 bases fitting TRBD2. V was clipped by 3 bases and J by 6 bases; unmatched bases: 6. This CDR3 is built from 14 residues. Germline CDR1 SEHNR, CDR2 FQNEAQ (reference sequence). The CDR3 protein is CASSFSGLSDTQYF. The CDR3 bases are TGTGCCAGCAGCTTTAGCGGGTTATCGGATACGCAGTATTTT.

The V gene is TRBV6-5, the J gene TRBJ2-1; 7 bases align to TRBD1. The CDR3 consists of 16 residues. CDR1 MNHEY and CDR2 SVGAGI come from the germline V gene. Germline trimming cut 2 bases from V and 0 bases from J; bases unmatched to any gene: 4. Here the CDR3 reads CASSYTRGYSYNEQFF. DNA of the CDR3: TGTGCCAGCAGTTACACCAGGGGGTACTCCTACAATGAGCAGTTCTTC.

This clone was seen only a few times. This sample also contains other DNA sequences that code for the same CDR3. The chain recombines TRBV7-8 with TRBJ2-4; a possible D gene is TRBD1 (6 bases). The CDR3 is 14 residues long. Deletions cut 4 bases from V and 7 bases from J, with 14 bases between. The germline CDR1 and CDR2 sequences are SGHVS and FQNEAQ. The CDR3 region is CASSYQGKGNIQYF. The CDR3 nucleotides are TGTGCCAGCAGCTACCAGGGGAAGGGGAACATTCAGTACTTC.